This T cell receptor (beta chain) appears in the sequencing data of a study of OX40 agonist ivuxolimab in advanced cancers. The study, taken as a whole, reports: Also showing low normalized T-cell clonal expansion were some of the nonresponders. Average numbers of expanded clones were greater in CD8+ T cells than in CD4+.

The CDR3 totals 14 residues. V lost 5 bases, J lost 2 bases, and 5 bases stayed unmatched. The germline CDR1 and CDR2 sequences are GTSNPN and SVGIG (reference sequence). Concerning this clone itself: The antigen remains unidentified.

Measured with immunoSEQ multiplex PCR; TCRdb has only the in-frame clones, and not every one. The sample shows 57,000 or so clones, 92% of them seen only once. This clonotype was sampled from an adult with an advanced solid tumor such as melanoma, head and neck, liver or kidney cancer. The sequencing here drew on CD4+ or CD8+ T cells sorted from blood, taken in a trial of the OX40 agonist ivuxolimab. The chain carries TRBV30 and TRBJ1-2; TRBD1 aligns across 10 bases. The DNA for the CDR3 is TGTGCCTGGTCTGACAGGGGGCGAAACTATGGCTACACCTTC. It codes for CAWSDRGRNYGYTF. Looking up the rest from reference TRBV30 and TRBJ1-2 gives the full variable domain: SQTIHQWPATLVQPVGSPLSLECTVEGTSNPNLYWYRQAAGRGLQLLFYSVGIGQISSEVPQNLSASRPQDRQFILSSKKLLLSDSGFYLCAWSDRGRNYGYTFGSGTRLTVV.